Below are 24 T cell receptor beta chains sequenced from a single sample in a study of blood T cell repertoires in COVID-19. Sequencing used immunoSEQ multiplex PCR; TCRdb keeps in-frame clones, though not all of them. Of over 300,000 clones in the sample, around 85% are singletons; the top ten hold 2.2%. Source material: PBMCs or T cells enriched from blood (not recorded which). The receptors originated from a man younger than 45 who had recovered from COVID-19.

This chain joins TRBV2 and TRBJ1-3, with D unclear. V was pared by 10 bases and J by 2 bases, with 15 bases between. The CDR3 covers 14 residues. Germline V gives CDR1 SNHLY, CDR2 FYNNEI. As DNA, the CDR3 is TGTGCCACCAGGCAGACTACGACTGGAAACACCATATATTTT. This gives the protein CATRQTTTGNTIYF.

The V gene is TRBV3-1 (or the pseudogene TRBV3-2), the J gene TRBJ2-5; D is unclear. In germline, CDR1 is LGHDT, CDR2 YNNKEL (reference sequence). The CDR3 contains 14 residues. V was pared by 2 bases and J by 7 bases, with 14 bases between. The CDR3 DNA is TGTGCCAGCAGCCAACCCTACCCCGATGGGACCCAGTACTTC. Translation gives CASSQPYPDGTQYF.

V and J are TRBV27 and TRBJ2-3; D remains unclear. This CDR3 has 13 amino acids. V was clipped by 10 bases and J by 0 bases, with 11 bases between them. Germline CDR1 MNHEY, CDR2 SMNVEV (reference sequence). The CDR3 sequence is CATQLSSTDTQYF. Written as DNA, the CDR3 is TGTGCCACCCAGTTATCCAGCACAGATACGCAGTATTTT.

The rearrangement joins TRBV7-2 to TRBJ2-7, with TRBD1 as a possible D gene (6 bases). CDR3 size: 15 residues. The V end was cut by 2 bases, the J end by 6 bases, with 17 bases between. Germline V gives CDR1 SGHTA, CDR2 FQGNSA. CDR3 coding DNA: TGTGCCAGCAGCTTATTTCGTCAGGGGTCCAGCGAGCAGTACTTC. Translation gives CASSLFRQGSSEQYF.

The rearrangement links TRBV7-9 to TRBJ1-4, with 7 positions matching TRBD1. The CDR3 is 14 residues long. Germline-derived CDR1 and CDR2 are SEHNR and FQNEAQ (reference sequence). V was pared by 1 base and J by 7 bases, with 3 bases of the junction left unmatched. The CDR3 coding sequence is TGTGCCAGCAGCTTAGGACAGGGAGGTGAAAAACTGTTTTTT. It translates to CASSLGQGGEKLFF.

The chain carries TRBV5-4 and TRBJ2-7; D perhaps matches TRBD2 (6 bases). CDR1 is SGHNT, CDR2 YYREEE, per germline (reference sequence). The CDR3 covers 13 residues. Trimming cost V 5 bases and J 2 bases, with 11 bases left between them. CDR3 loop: CASSAAGTYEQYF. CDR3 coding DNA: TGTGCCAGCAGTGCGGCGGGGACCTACGAGCAGTACTTC.

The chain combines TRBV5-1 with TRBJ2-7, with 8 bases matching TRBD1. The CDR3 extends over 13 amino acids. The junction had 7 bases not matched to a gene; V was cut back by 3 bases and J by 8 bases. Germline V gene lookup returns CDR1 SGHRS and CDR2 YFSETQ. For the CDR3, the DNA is TGCGCCAGCAGCTACGGAGCAGGGGGCCAGCAGTACTTC. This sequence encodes CASSYGAGGQQYF. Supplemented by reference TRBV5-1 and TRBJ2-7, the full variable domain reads KAGVTQTPRYLIKTRGQQVTLSCSPISGHRSVSWYQQTPGQGLQFLFEYFSETQRNKGNFPGRFSGRQFSNSRSEMNVSTLELGDSALYLCASSYGAGGQQYFGPGTRLTVT.

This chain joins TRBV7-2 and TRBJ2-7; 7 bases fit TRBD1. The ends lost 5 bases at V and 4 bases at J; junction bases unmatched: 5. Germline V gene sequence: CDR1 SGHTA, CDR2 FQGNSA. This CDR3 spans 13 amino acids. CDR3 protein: CASSPPDRYEQYF. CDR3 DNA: TGTGCCAGCAGCCCACCGGACAGGTACGAGCAGTACTTC. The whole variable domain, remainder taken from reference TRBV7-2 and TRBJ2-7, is GAGVSQSPSNKVTEKGKDVELRCDPISGHTALYWYRQSLGQGLEFLIYFQGNSAPDKSGLPSDRFSAERTGGSVSTLTIQRTQQEDSAVYLCASSPPDRYEQYFGPGTRLTVT.

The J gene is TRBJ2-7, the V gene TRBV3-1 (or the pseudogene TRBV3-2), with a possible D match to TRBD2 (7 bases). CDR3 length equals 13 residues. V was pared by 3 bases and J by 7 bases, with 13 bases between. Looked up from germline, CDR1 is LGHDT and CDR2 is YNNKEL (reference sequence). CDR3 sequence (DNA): TGTGCCAGCAGCCAGAGGGGGGGTAGGGAGCAGTACTTC. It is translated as CASSQRGGREQYF.

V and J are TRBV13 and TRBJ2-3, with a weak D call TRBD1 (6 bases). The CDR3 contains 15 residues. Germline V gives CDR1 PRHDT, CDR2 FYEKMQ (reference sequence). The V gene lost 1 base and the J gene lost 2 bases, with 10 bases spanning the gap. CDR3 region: CASSLEGGTTDTQYF. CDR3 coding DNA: TGTGCCAGCAGCTTAGAAGGGGGAACCACAGATACGCAGTATTTT.

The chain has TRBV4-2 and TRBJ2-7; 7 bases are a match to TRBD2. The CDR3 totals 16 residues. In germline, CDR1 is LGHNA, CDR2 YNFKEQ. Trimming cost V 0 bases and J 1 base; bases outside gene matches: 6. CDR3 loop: CASSQEGTGGSYEQYF. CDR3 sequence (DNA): TGTGCCAGCAGCCAAGAAGGGACGGGGGGATCCTACGAGCAGTACTTC.

Written as DNA, the CDR3 is TGTGCCAGCAGCCTCTCCGGGACTAGCGGAAAAGAGCAGTTCTTC. Its protein product is CASSLSGTSGKEQFF. This chain joins TRBV3-1 (or the pseudogene TRBV3-2) and TRBJ2-1, with 11 bases lining up with TRBD2. Germline V lookup: CDR1 LGHDT, CDR2 YNNKEL (reference sequence). The trim removed 4 bases at V and 10 bases at J, leaving 9 bases unmatched. This CDR3 comprises 15 residues.

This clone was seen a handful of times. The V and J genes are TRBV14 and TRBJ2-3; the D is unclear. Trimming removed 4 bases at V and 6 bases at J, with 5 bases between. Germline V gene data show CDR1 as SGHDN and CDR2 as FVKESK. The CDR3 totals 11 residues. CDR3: CASSPRDTQYF. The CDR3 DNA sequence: TGTGCCAGCAGCCCCCGGGATACGCAGTATTTT.

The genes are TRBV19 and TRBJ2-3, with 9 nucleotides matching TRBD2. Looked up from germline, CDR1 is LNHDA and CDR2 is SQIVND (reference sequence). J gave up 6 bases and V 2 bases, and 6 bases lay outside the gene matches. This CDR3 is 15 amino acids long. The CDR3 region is CASSIYSGGGDTQYF. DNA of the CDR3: TGTGCCAGTAGTATATATAGCGGGGGAGGGGATACGCAGTATTTT.

CDR3 sequence reads: CASTTGQGGPYDSPLHF. The CDR3 region has the DNA TGTGCCAGCACCACTGGACAGGGAGGGCCGTATGATTCACCCCTCCACTTT. The V call is TRBV2, the J call TRBJ1-6, with TRBD1 identical over 8 bases. The junction had 16 bases not matched to a gene; V was cut back by 7 bases and J by 8 bases. Germline V gives CDR1 SNHLY, CDR2 FYNNEI. The CDR3 is made up of 17 amino acids.

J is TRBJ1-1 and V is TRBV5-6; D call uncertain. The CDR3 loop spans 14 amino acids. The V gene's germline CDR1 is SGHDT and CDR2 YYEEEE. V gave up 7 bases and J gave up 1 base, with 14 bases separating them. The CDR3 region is CASGKGRGNTEAFF. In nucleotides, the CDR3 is TGTGCCAGCGGAAAGGGCCGGGGGAACACTGAAGCTTTCTTT. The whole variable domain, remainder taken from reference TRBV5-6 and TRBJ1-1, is DAGVTQSPTHLIKTRGQQVTLRCSPKSGHDTVSWYQQALGQGPQFIFQYYEEEERQRGNFPDRFSGHQFPNYSSELNVNALLLGDSALYLCASGKGRGNTEAFFGQGTRLTVV.

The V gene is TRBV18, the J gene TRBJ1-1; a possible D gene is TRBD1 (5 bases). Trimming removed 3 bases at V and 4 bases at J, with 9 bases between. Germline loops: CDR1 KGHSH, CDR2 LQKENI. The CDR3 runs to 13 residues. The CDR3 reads CASSPWGVTEAFF. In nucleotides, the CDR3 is TGTGCCAGCTCACCTTGGGGGGTCACTGAAGCTTTCTTT. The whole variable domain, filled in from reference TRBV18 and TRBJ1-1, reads NAGVMQNPRHLVRRRGQEARLRCSPMKGHSHVYWYRQLPEEGLKFMVYLQKENIIDESGMPKERFSAEFPKEGPSILRIQQVVRGDSAAYFCASSPWGVTEAFFGQGTRLTVV.

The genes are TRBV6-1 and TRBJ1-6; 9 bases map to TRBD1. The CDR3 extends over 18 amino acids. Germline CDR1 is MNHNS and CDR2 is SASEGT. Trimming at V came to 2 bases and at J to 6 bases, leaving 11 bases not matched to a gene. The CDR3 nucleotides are TGTGCCAGCAGTGAATGGGGTATCGGACAGGGGTTTAATTCACCCCTCCACTTT. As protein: CASSEWGIGQGFNSPLHF.

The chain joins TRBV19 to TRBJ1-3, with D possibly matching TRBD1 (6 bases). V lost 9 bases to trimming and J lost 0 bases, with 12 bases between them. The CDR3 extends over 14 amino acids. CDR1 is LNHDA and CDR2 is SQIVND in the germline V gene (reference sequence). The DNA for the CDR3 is TGTGCCAGCTCCCAACAGGGCTCTGGAAACACCATATATTTT. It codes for CASSQQGSGNTIYF.

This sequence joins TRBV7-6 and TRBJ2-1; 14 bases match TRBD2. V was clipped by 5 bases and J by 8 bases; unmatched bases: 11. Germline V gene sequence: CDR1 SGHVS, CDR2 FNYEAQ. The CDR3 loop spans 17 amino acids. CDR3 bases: TGTGCCAGCAGCCTTATGACTAGCGGGGGGGCGGTCGATGAGCAGTTCTTC. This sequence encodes CASSLMTSGGAVDEQFF.

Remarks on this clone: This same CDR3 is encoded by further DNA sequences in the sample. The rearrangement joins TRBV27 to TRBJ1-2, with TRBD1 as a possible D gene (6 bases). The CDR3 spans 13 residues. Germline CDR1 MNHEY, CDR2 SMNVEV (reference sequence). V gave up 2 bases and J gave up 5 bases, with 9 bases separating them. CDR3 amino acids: CASSLGQGYGYTF. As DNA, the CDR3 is TGTGCCAGCAGTTTAGGGCAGGGGTATGGCTACACCTTC.

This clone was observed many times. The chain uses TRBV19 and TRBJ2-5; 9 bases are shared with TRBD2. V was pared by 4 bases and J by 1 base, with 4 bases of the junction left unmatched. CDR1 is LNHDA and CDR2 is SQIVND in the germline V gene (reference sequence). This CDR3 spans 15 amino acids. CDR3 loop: CASSTGTSIQETQYF. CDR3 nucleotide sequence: TGTGCCAGTAGTACCGGGACTAGCATCCAAGAGACCCAGTACTTC.

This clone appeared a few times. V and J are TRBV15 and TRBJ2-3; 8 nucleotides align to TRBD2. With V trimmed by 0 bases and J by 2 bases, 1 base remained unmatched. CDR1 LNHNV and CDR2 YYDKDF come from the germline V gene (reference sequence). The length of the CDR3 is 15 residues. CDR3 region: CATSRERGVTDTQYF. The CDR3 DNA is TGTGCCACCAGCAGAGAGCGGGGGGTCACAGATACGCAGTATTTT.

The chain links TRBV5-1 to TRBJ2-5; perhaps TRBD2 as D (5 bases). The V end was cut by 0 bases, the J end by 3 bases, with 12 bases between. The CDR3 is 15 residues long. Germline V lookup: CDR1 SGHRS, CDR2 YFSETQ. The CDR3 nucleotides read TGCGCCAGCAGCTTGGCGGCTAGCACAGAAGAGACCCAGTACTTC. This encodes CASSLAASTEETQYF.